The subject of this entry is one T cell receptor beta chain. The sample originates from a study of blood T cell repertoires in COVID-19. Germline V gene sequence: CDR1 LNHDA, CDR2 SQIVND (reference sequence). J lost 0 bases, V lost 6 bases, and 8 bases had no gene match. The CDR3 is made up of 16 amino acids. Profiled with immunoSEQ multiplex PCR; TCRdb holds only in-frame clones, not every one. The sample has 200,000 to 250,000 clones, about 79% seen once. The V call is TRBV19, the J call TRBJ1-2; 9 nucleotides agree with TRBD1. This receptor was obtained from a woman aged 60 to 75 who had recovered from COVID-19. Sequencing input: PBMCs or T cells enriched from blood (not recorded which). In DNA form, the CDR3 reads TGTGCCAGTAGGAGGACAGGGGCGATAGCTAACTATGGCTACACCTTC. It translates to CASRRTGAIANYGYTF.